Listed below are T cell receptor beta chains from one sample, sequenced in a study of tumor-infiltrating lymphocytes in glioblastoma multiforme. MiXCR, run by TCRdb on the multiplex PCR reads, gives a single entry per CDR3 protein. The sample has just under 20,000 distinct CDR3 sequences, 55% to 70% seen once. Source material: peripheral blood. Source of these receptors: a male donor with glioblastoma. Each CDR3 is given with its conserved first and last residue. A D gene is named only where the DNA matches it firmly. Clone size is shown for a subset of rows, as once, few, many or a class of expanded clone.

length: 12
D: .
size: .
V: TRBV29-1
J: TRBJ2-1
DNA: TGCGGGGCCGACGGAGGGGTGGATGAGCAGTTCTTC
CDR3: CGADGGVDEQFF

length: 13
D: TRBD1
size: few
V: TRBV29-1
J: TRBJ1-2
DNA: TGCAGCGTTGTGCGCGCAGGGGGCCTCGGCTACACCTTC
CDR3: CSVVRAGGLGYTF

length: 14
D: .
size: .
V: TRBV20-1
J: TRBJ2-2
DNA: TGCAGTGCTAGAGATCTGACGGGCACCGGGGAGCTGTTTTTT
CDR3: CSARDLTGTGELFF

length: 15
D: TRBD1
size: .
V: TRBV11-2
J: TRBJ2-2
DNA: TGTGCCAGCGGCTCCGGACAGGAATCGTCCGTGGAGCTGTTTTTT
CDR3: CASGSGQESSVELFF

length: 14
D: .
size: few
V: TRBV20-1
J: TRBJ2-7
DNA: TGCAGTGCCGCCCCATCCGGATCTCCCTACGAGCAGTACTTC
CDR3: CSAAPSGSPYEQYF

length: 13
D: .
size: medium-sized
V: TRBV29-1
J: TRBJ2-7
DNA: TGCAGCGTTGAACAGGGGGGCTCCTACGAGCAGTACTTC
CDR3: CSVEQGGSYEQYF

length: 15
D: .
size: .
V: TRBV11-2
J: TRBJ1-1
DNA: TGTGCCAGCAGGACCGACACATTCTTGAACACTGAAGCTTTCTTT
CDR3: CASRTDTFLNTEAFF

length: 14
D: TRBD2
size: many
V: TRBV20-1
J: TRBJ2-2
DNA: TGCAGTGCTAGAGATCGGGGGGTTACCGGGGAGCTGTTTTTT
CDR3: CSARDRGVTGELFF

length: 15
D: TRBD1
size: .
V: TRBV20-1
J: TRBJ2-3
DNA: TGCAGTGCGGAATCAGGGGGACAGGAAAATCACCCCCAGTATTTT
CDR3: CSAESGGQENHPQYF

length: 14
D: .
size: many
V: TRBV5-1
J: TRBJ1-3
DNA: TGCGCCAGCAGCTTGGATGGAACGGGAAACACCATATATTTT
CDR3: CASSLDGTGNTIYF

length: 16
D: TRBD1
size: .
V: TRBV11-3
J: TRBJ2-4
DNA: TGTGCCAGGAGCCCCCGACAGGGTCCGGCCAAGAACATTCAGTACTTC
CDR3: CARSPRQGPAKNIQYF

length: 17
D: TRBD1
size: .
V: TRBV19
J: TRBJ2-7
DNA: TGTGCCAGTAGCCCCCCCGGGACAGGGGGCGCGAGCTACGAGCAGTACTTC
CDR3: CASSPPGTGGASYEQYF

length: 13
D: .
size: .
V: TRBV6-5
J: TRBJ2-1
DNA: TGTGCCAGCAGTTACTCGACCCCGAGTGGGCAGTTCTTC
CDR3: CASSYSTPSGQFF

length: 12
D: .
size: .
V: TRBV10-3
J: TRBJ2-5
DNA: TGTGCCATCAGTGAGCGAGAAGAGACCCAGTACTTC
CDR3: CAISEREETQYF

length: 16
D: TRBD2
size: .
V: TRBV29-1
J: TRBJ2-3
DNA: TGCAGTGCCGCCGGGACTAGCGGGGGGGCCGGGGATACGCAGTATTTT
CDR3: CSAAGTSGGAGDTQYF

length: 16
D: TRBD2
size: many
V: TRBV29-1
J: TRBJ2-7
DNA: TGCAGCGTATGGACTAGCGGGAGAAGGAGTCGGTACGAGCAGTACTTC
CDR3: CSVWTSGRRSRYEQYF

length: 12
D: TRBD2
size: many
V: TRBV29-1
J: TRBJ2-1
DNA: TGCAGCGTTGAGGCTAGCGGCAATGAGCAGTTCTTC
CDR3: CSVEASGNEQFF

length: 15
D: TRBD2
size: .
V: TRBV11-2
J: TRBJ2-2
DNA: TGTGCCAGCATCCCAGCCTGGGGGGGAACCGGGGATCTTTTTTTT
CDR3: CASIPAWGGTGDLFF

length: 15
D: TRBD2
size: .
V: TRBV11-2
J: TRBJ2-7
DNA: TGTGCCGGCAGCTTATATCGAGGACTAGGGCGAGAGCAGTACTTC
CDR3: CAGSLYRGLGREQYF

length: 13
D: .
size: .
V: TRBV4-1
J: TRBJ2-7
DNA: TGCGCCAGCAGCGGGACTTCTCCCTACGAGCAGTACTTC
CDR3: CASSGTSPYEQYF

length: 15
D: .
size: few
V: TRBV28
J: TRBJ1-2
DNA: TGTGCCAGCAGTTTAAGAGAAGACTCCCTCTATGGCTACACCTTC
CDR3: CASSLREDSLYGYTF

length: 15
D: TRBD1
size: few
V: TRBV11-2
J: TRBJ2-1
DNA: TGTGCCAGCAGCTTAGATCGGACAGGCTTGGATGAGCAGTTCTTC
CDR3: CASSLDRTGLDEQFF

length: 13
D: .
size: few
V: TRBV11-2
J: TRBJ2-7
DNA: TGTGCCAGCAGCTTAGATGGGGGGTATGAGCAGTACTTC
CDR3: CASSLDGGYEQYF

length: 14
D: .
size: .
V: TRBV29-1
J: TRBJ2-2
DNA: TGCAGTGTACGACGGGACTTTAACAGCGGGGAGCTGTTTTTT
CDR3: CSVRRDFNSGELFF

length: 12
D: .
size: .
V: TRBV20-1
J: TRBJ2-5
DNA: TGCAGTACTAGTTCACCAAGCGAGACCCAGTACTTC
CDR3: CSTSSPSETQYF

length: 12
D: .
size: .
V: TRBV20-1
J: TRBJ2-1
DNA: TGCAGTGCCTCGGGGAGCAACGGTGAGCAGTTCTTC
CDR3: CSASGSNGEQFF

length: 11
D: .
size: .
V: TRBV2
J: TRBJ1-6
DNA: TGTGCCAGCAGTACAGGGTTTCCCCTCCACTTT
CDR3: CASSTGFPLHF

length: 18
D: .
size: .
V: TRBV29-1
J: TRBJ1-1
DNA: TGCAGCGTTGATAGGGAGTATGCAGGGGCCTTCGGGAACACTGAAGCTTTCTTT
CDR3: CSVDREYAGAFGNTEAFF

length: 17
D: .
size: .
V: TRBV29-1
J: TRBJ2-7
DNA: TGCAGCGTGGCAGACACGACCACTGGCAGGAAAGGATATGAGCAGTACTTC
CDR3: CSVADTTTGRKGYEQYF

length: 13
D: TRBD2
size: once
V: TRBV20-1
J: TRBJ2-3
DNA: TGCAGTGCTAGACGGGGGGGCGCAGATACGCAGTATTTT
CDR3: CSARRGGADTQYF

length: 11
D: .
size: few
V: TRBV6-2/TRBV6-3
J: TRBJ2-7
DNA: TGTGCCAGCAGCCATACTTACGAGCAGTACTTC
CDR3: CASSHTYEQYF

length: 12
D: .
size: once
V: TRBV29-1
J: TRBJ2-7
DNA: TGCAGCGTTGAAGTTTACGGGGACGAGCAGTACTTC
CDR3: CSVEVYGDEQYF

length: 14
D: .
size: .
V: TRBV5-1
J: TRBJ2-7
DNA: TGCGCCAGCAGCTTGACTAGCACTTTCTACGAGCAGTACTTC
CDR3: CASSLTSTFYEQYF

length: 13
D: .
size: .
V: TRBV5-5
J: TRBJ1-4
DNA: TGTGCCAGCAGCTTCCGGATAACCGAAAAACTGTTTTTT
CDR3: CASSFRITEKLFF

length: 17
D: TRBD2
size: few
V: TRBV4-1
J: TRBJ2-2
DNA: TGCGCCAGCAGCCAAGAAGTGACTAGCGGGAGTGCCGGGGAGCTGTTTTTT
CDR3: CASSQEVTSGSAGELFF

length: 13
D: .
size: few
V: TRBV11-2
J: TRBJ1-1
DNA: TGTGCCAGCAGCTTAGAGGCGGACACTGAAGCTTTCTTT
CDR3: CASSLEADTEAFF

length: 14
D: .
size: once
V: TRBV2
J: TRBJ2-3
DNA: TGTGCCGGCAGTCCCCAGATGGGCGGAGATACGCAGTATTTT
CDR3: CAGSPQMGGDTQYF

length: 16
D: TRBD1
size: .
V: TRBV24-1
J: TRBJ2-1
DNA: TGTGCCACCAGTGAGGAGGGACAGGGGGCCTACAATGAGCAATTCTTC
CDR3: CATSEEGQGAYNEQFF

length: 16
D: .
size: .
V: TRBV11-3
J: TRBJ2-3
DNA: TGTGCCAGCAGCCCCGGATTCCGATTAGACACAGATACGCAGTATTTT
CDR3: CASSPGFRLDTDTQYF

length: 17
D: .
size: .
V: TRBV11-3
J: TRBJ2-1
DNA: TGTGCCAGCAGCTCCTCGGCCTGGGGTAGCTCCTACAATGAGCAGTTCTTC
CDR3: CASSSSAWGSSYNEQFF

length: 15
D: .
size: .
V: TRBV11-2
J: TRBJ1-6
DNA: TGTACCAGCAGCTCCCTTCCCAGGGGCGATTCATCCCTCCACTTT
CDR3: CTSSSLPRGDSSLHF

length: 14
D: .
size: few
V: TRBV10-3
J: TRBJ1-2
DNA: TGTGCCATCAGTGAGTCTCTGGGGTCAGATGGCTACACCTTC
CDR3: CAISESLGSDGYTF

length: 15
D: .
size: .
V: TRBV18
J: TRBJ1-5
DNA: TGTGCCAGCTCACCAACCAGTGGAAGCAATCAGCCCCAGCATTTT
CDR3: CASSPTSGSNQPQHF